This entry lists 15 T cell receptor beta chains sequenced from one sample in a study of CD8+CD57+ T cells in acquired aplastic anemia. Genomic DNA served as template for TCR beta VDJ and CDR3 profiling. MiXCR was run by TCRdb on the reads, yielding one entry per CDR3 protein. The profile shows 400,000 to 600,000 distinct CDR3 sequences, 25% to 40% of them singletons. CD8+CD57+ cell expansion, shown by flow cytometry, had occurred in the patients selected for sequencing. Sequencing was performed on sorted CD4+, CD8+, or CD8+CD57+ T cells (not recorded which) from PBMCs. The receptors come from a human donor with aplastic anemia.

This clonotype was found many times. This chain connects TRBV10-3 to TRBJ2-7, with D perhaps assigned TRBD1 or TRBD2 (6 bases each). Trimming cost V 9 bases and J 5 bases, with 20 bases left between them. Germline values: CDR1 ENHRY, CDR2 SYGVKD. The CDR3 has 14 residues. CDR3 sequence (DNA): TGTGCCATAAAACCTAACAGGGAGGTCCACGAGCAGTACTTC. Amino acids: CAIKPNREVHEQYF.

This clonotype has just one count. At one of its ends the junction is not consistent with the germline gene, which may arise from a read error. The V gene is TRBV6-2 or TRBV6-3, the J gene TRBJ1-2, with D possibly TRBD1 on 6 matching bases. Germline assignment: CDR1 MNHEY and CDR2 SVGEGT. The CDR3 has 18 amino acids. CDR3 protein: CASSYSTGARGLKDGYIF. CDR3 nucleotides: TGTGCCAGCAGTTACTCGACGGGTGCCAGGGGCCTAAAGGATGGCTACATCTTC.

This chain connects TRBV5-1 to TRBJ2-5, with 10 bases matching TRBD2. Trimming took 4 bases from V and 2 from J; bases not matched to a gene: 5. In germline, CDR1 is SGHRS, CDR2 YFSETQ. The CDR3 sequence is 15 residues long. CDR3 region: CASSGTSAVQETQYF. In DNA, the CDR3 is TGCGCCAGCAGCGGGACTAGCGCCGTGCAAGAGACCCAGTACTTC.

This clonotype turned up a few times. The CDR3 here is CASNPGQGAYTEAFF. CDR3 bases: TGTGCCAGTAATCCGGGACAGGGGGCTTACACTGAAGCTTTCTTT. The chain couples TRBV19 to TRBJ1-1; the match to TRBD1 covers 12 bases. This CDR3 region has 15 residues. V gave up 7 bases and J gave up 3 bases; unmatched junction bases: 6. CDR1 and CDR2 from the germline V gene are LNHDA and SQIVND (reference sequence).

This clonotype was seen a few times. The chain couples TRBV12-3 or TRBV12-4 to TRBJ1-1; D gene unclear. The CDR3 totals 14 residues. V lost 6 bases and J lost 1, with 12 bases in between. Here the CDR3 DNA reads TGTGCCAGCAGCTCCGGCCAGAGGAACACTGAAGCTTTCTTT. Residues: CASSSGQRNTEAFF.

This clonotype was counted only a few times. Given a much more abundant clone one base away, this may be a read error. V gene TRBV2 combines with J gene TRBJ2-7; TRBD1 is a possible D gene (5 bases). The CDR3 runs to 13 residues. Trimming stripped 6 bases from V and 2 bases from J, with 11 bases between. CDR1 SNHLY and CDR2 FYNNEI come from the germline V gene. The CDR3 DNA is TGTGCCAGCAGACCAGACAGCGCCTACGAGCAGTACTTC. Translation: CASRPDSAYEQYF.

The chain is built from TRBV5-5 and TRBJ2-7; no firm D call. CDR3 length: 14 residues. Germline lookup yields CDR1 SGHKS and CDR2 YYEKEE (reference sequence). Trimming shortened V by 3 bases and J by 3 bases, and 13 bases separated the two germline ends. The CDR3 sequence: CASSSHVENYEQYF. The CDR3 nucleotides read TGTGCCAGCAGCTCCCACGTCGAAAACTACGAGCAGTACTTC.

The chain is built from TRBV19 and TRBJ1-6; the D is unclear. V shed 10 bases and J shed 1 base, with 20 bases lying between them. The germline V gene encodes CDR1 LNHDA and CDR2 SQIVND (reference sequence). The CDR3 is made up of 17 amino acids. The CDR3 bases are TGTGCCACTCCCCTTCGGGCCCTCGGGTCCTATAATTCACCCCTCCACTTT. It translates to CATPLRALGSYNSPLHF.

V gene TRBV10-3 combines with J gene TRBJ1-2, with TRBD1 as a possible D gene (6 bases). This CDR3 has 16 residues. Per the germline V gene, CDR1 is ENHRY and CDR2 is SYGVKD. The germline V and J ends were trimmed by 2 bases and 7 bases, with 20 bases remaining between them. In nucleotides, the CDR3 is TGTGCCATCAGTGAGCCTGGACTGGACAGCCTGGGTGGCTACACCTTC. Amino acids: CAISEPGLDSLGGYTF.

To note about this clonotype: At one of its ends the junction is not consistent with the germline gene, which may arise from a read error. The genes are TRBV19 and TRBJ2-1; TRBD2 matches 7 bases. Germline lookup yields CDR1 LNHDA and CDR2 SQIVND (reference sequence). The CDR3 consists of 15 residues. The CDR3 region is CASGIASGAYSEQFF. The CDR3 DNA reads TGTGCCAGTGGTATAGCTAGCGGAGCCTACAGTGAGCAGTTCTTC.

The chain uses TRBV2 and TRBJ2-5, with 11 bases lining up with TRBD2. This CDR3 spans 17 amino acids. CDR1 and CDR2 (germline): SNHLY, FYNNEI. V shed 6 bases and J 5 bases; nucleotides not matched to a gene: 14. The CDR3 DNA reads as TGTGCCAGCAGGGGCACCCTACTGGGACTAGCGGATGAGACCCAGTACTTC. Translation: CASRGTLLGLADETQYF. Full variable domain (missing parts from reference TRBV2 and TRBJ2-5): EPEVTQTPSHQVTQMGQEVILRCVPISNHLYFYWYRQILGQKVEFLVSFYNNEISEKSEIFDDQFSVERPDGSNFTLKIRSTKLEDSAMYFCASRGTLLGLADETQYFGPGTRLLVL.

The V call is TRBV7-2, the J call TRBJ2-3; D is unclear. V shed 8 bases and J shed 0 bases, with 9 bases lying between them. Germline V CDR1 and CDR2: SGHTA, FQGNSA. The CDR3 consists of 13 residues. The CDR3 reads CASAQTSTDTQYF. The CDR3 region has the DNA TGTGCCAGCGCACAAACTAGCACAGATACGCAGTATTTT.

The chain employs TRBV19 and TRBJ2-2; unclear D gene. This CDR3 is 14 amino acids long. Trimming cost V 5 bases and J 8 bases, with 15 bases left between them. Germline V gives CDR1 LNHDA, CDR2 SQIVND (reference sequence). The CDR3 DNA is TGTGCCAGTAGTGGCCTATTTCCACCGGGGGAGCTGTTTTTT. It encodes CASSGLFPPGELFF.

This clonotype was picked up a small number of times. This sequence joins TRBV4-1 and TRBJ2-3; D not certain. CDR3 length equals 13 residues. Trimming removed 0 bases from V and 6 bases from J, with 7 bases in between. The germline CDR1 and CDR2 sequences are MGHRA and YSYEKL. DNA for the CDR3: TGCGCCAGCAGCCAAGAATACGGTGATACGCAGTATTTT. Translating it yields CASSQEYGDTQYF.

The chain employs TRBV5-1 and TRBJ2-3; D not certain. Germline V CDR1 and CDR2: SGHRS, YFSETQ. V gave up 4 bases and J gave up 1 base, with 7 bases separating them. The CDR3 covers 13 residues. The CDR3 protein is CASSGGRTDTQYF. CDR3 DNA sequence: TGCGCCAGCAGCGGTGGCCGCACAGATACGCAGTATTTT.